This TCR beta chain was recovered during a study of T cells in severe cutaneous drug reactions. For the study at large: The ALDEN and Naranjo causality algorithms determined the culprit drug.

Sequenced patients had Stevens-Johnson syndrome or toxic epidermal necrolysis caused by carbamazepine. Peripheral blood was from CBZ-SJS/TEN patients: about five Han Chinese, roughly six European. CDR3 length equals 15 residues. Germline V CDR1 and CDR2: SGHAT, FQNNGV. The iRepertoire multiplex PCR system with TCR subtype-specific primers built both bulk and single-cell libraries. With the multiplex PCR reads reprocessed, TCRdb shows one record per CDR3 protein and no DNA. Its listing shows over a thousand distinct CDR3 sequences. Frequency places this clonotype as medium-sized. This sequence originates from a human donor with Stevens-Johnson syndrome, a severe cutaneous drug reaction. The sequencing sample was made of PBMCs. This chain uses TRBV11-2 with TRBJ1-5; the TRBD1 assignment by TCRdb is unverifiable without DNA. The chain's CDR3 is CASSDTAHRGLPQHF.